In its sample, the clone carrying this T cell receptor beta chain was seen many times. Its matching antigen is unknown. Unique molecular identifiers were incorporated during preparation of the TCRbeta library. One entry per CDR3 protein results from TCRdb running MiXCR on the PCR reads. This table holds approximately 490,000 distinct CDR3 sequences, about 10% found once. The germline V gene has CDR1 LGHNA and CDR2 YSLEER. V was clipped by 2 bases and J by 1 base, with 12 bases between them. The CDR3 covers 15 residues. These data belong to a study of T-cell reconstitution after alpha-beta-depleted transplantation in children. Points from the study as a whole: At the one-year point after transplant, T-cell counts and TCRbeta diversity were found to come mostly from T cells that had been newly produced.

The sequencing here drew on PBMCs, taken before TCRalphabeta/CD19-depleted stem cell transplant. The chain recombines TRBV4-3 with TRBJ2-7; D perhaps matches TRBD1 (5 bases). This TCR was sampled from a child aged 2-9 years with inherited bone marrow failure, due to receive a stem cell transplant. The CDR3 nucleotides read TGCGCCAGCAGCCAACAGGGATTCGGATCCTACGAGCAGTACTTC. It yields the protein CASSQQGFGSYEQYF.